Given below is one T cell receptor (beta chain) in context. This clonotype has a count of ten or more. Its antigen specificity is not known. No base quality information exists; no much larger clone differs at one position. The healthy controls were volunteers from a blood bank in Maryland, USA. Unsorted PBMC libraries were generated from 2 million PBMCs stored in RNAlater at -80 °C until RNA extraction. Peripheral blood was subjected to Ficoll-Hypaque density gradient centrifugation to isolate PBMCs, which were then cryopreserved in liquid nitrogen. V and J are truncated by 0 bases and 2 bases respectively, leaving an intervening sequence of 20 bases. CDR1 and CDR2 (DFQATT, SNEGSKA) derive from the germline V gene (reference sequence). The cysteine opens and the phenylalanine closes a CDR3 of 17 amino acids. Only the CDR3 DNA stays, 51 bases, in frame from base 1. These data belong to a study of neurological immune-mediated disorders (dated by TCRdb to the late 2010s). Study-wide context: Using UMI-based sequencing, the study compared peripheral blood TCR-beta repertoires from patients with HTLV-I-associated myelopathy (HAM/TSP), patients with multiple sclerosis, and healthy controls. The approximately 110 TCR-beta libraries included longitudinal samples, technical triplicates and paired sorted CD4+ and CD8+ T-cell subsets alongside PBMC samples. Of the approximately 65 subjects in the cohort, approximately 15 were HAM/TSP patients, 34 were multiple sclerosis patients, and approximately 20 were healthy controls.

Paper-wide results and their limitations: Expanded clones from different subjects shared no identical CDR3 amino acid sequences, which suggests that TCR-beta repertoires were private in all groups. The highest TCR clonal expansion was observed in HAM/TSP patients, whereas the lowest was observed in MS patients, even when compared with healthy controls.

To synthesize cDNA, template-switch 5'RACE was performed with a primer carrying a 10-nucleotide random unique molecular identifier so that each TCR transcript was tagged. Every sequencing run covered 15-18 subjects and yielded more than 170 million TCR-beta sequences. Total RNA was extracted with the RNeasy kit. Using the KAPA Real-time Library Amplification kit, TCR-beta VDJ regions were amplified with primers for the TCR constant region and the 5'RACE anchor. A first PCR added sample indexes and Illumina adaptors, and a second PCR then raised library yield. After Ampure bead purification, the TCR product of roughly 650 bp was size-selected on a 2% E-gel SizeSelection system. Before pooling, library quality was assessed on a Bioanalyzer, concentration was determined with Qubit, and library quantification was performed with the Kapa Library Quantification kit. An Illumina HiSeq 2500 was used to sequence the libraries paired-end at 2 x 150 bp. To increase sequence diversity, roughly 24-32% phiX was spiked into each library pool. The paper's data handling went like this. The UMI-based MiGEC pipeline processed quality-filtered reads and removed over 75% of raw TCR sequences during error correction. VDJ genes were aligned to IMGT germline references, and each clonotype was defined by a unique CDR3 amino acid sequence together with V-J genes. Clonal expansion, Shannon diversity, and CDR3 relatedness (CalcPairwiseDistances, ClusterSamples) were evaluated with VDJtools, and phylogenetic trees were built with CLCbio workbench. Expanded clones were defined as having at least 8 unique UMIs, based on coefficient-of-variation modelling across technical triplicates. TCRdb trimmed public reads at Q25 via fastp, called clones via MiXCR and kept in-frame beta chains. All rows with the same CDR3 protein become a single entry with the most common DNA and genes. TCRdb, not the authors, supplied the V and J calls. For this sample the table gives around 33,000 distinct CDR3 sequences, of which almost 7.5% were detected only once. Around 4% of the sample is taken by the ten largest.

Specimen: PBMCs. This receptor chain uses TRBV20-1 and TRBJ2-7; TRBD1 is perhaps the D gene, given 5 matching bases. The clonotype comes from a woman aged 40 to 50 in good health. The DNA sequence is given as TGCAGTGCTAGAGATGACGATGGGGCTGGGGCCGCCTACGAGCAGTACTTC. It translates as CSARDDDGAGAAYEQYF.